A single sample gave rise to the 8 T cell receptor beta chains below, sequenced in a study of CD8+ T cells in alopecia areata. In each case, RNA was isolated and then reverse transcribed into cDNA as the sequencing template. TCRdb's copy holds only in-frame clones and misses some; the assay was immunoSEQ multiplex PCR. The sample lists around 110,000 clones, roughly 50% seen once, with roughly an eighth in the top ten. Treatment described: oral pan-JAK inhibitor, 5-10 mg twice daily. The sequenced sample was CD8+ T cells sorted from blood, obtained at week 24, from a patient treated with tofacitinib. The source of these receptors is a human donor with alopecia areata.

The chain recombines TRBV7-3 with TRBJ2-3; 7 bases are shared with TRBD2. The J segment lost 1 base and the V segment lost 2 bases, leaving 6 bases of the junction unmatched. The CDR3 length is 16 residues. Germline V gene sequence: CDR1 SGHTA, CDR2 FQGTGA. The chain's CDR3 is CASSLVGLGRTDTQYF. The CDR3 DNA reads as TGTGCCAGCAGCTTAGTTGGACTAGGGCGCACAGATACGCAGTATTTT.

The V and J genes are TRBV15 and TRBJ2-7; D tentatively reads TRBD1 or TRBD2 (5 bases each). V lost 0 bases and J 0 bases, leaving 12 bases between the germline ends. This CDR3 has 16 amino acids. In germline, CDR1 is LNHNV, CDR2 YYDKDF (reference sequence). This CDR3 reads CATSRDPEGSSYEQYF. As DNA, the CDR3 is TGTGCCACCAGCAGAGATCCAGAGGGGAGCTCCTACGAGCAGTACTTC.

This clone appeared a few times. This chain uses TRBV29-1 with TRBJ2-1, with D unresolved. The CDR3 loop spans 13 amino acids. V dropped 3 bases and J dropped 6 bases, with 12 bases sitting between them. The germline CDR1 and CDR2 sequences are SQVTM and ANQGSEA. The CDR3 nucleotides are TGCAGCGTTGATGACGGGTATGGCAATGAGCAGTTCTTC. Translated, it gives CSVDDGYGNEQFF.

The chain uses TRBV5-1 and TRBJ2-6; weak D call: TRBD1 (5 bases). Germline V lookup: CDR1 SGHRS, CDR2 YFSETQ. This CDR3 comprises 13 residues. Trimming left V 4 bases short and J 6 bases short, with 8 bases between. CDR3 nucleotides: TGCGCCAGCAGCCCTGGACAGGCCAACGTCCTGACTTTC. Amino acids: CASSPGQANVLTF.

This clone has just a few counts. The V gene is TRBV29-1, the J gene TRBJ1-4, with D possibly matching TRBD1 (5 bases). Germline V gives CDR1 SQVTM, CDR2 ANQGSEA. V shed 7 bases and J shed 2 bases, with 17 bases lying between them. This CDR3 is built from 15 residues. The CDR3 sequence is CSGIWGEATNEKLFF. The CDR3 bases are TGCAGCGGAATATGGGGGGAGGCGACTAATGAAAAACTGTTTTTT.

The CDR3 sequence is CASRRTDSYEQYF. In DNA form, the CDR3 reads TGCGCCAGTAGACGGACGGATTCCTACGAGCAGTACTTC. The chain couples TRBV4-1 to TRBJ2-7; D not certain. CDR1 MGHRA and CDR2 YSYEKL come from the germline V gene. The CDR3 consists of 13 residues. V lost 9 bases to trimming and J lost 1 base, with 13 bases between them.

This chain links TRBV6-5 with TRBJ2-3; 9 bases agree with TRBD1. This CDR3 spans 15 amino acids. The V gene end was trimmed by 5 bases and the J gene end by 5 bases; junction bases not matched to a gene: 8. Germline V gene lookup returns CDR1 MNHEY and CDR2 SVGAGI. The CDR3 DNA sequence: TGTGCCAGCAGTAAGAACAGGGGGCGCGTAGATACGCAGTATTTT. Translated: CASSKNRGRVDTQYF.

In nucleotides, the CDR3 is TGCAGCGGGAGGACAGGGGAGAACTATGGCTACACCTTC. Translation: CSGRTGENYGYTF. The chain couples TRBV29-1 to TRBJ1-2, with 9 bases matching TRBD1. Unmatched junction bases numbered 5, after V lost 7 bases and J lost 2 bases. The CDR3 covers 13 residues. CDR1 and CDR2 (germline): SQVTM, ANQGSEA. Looking up the rest from reference TRBV29-1 and TRBJ1-2 gives the full variable domain: SAVISQKPSRDICQRGTSLTIQCQVDSQVTMMFWYRQQPGQSLTLIATANQGSEATYESGFVIDKFPISRPNLTFSTLTVSNMSPEDSSIYLCSGRTGENYGYTFGSGTRLTVV.